Presented here are 7 T cell receptor beta chains from one specimen sequenced in a study of blood T cell repertoires in COVID-19. Sequenced by immunoSEQ multiplex PCR; TCRdb stores in-frame clones only, minus some. The table includes more than 350,000 clones, about 88% detected once. The specimen sequenced was PBMCs or T cells enriched from blood (not recorded which). Receptor source: a young woman who had been exposed to COVID-19.

The gene calls are TRBV5-1 and TRBJ2-7; D perhaps matches TRBD1 (6 bases). Deletions cut 4 bases from V and 3 bases from J, with 14 bases between. The CDR3 sequence is 14 residues long. Germline V lookup: CDR1 SGHRS, CDR2 YFSETQ. The CDR3 coding sequence is TGCGCCAGCAGCGAAAGCAGACAGGTCTACGAGCAGTACTTC. It encodes CASSESRQVYEQYF.

This rearrangement joins TRBV24-1 to TRBJ2-7, with D hard to call. The CDR3 consists of 14 residues. V lost 0 bases and J lost 1, with 6 bases in between. Germline V gene data show CDR1 as KGHDR and CDR2 as SFDVKD. CDR3 sequence reads: CATSDLPNSYEQYF. In DNA form, the CDR3 reads TGTGCCACCAGTGATTTGCCTAATTCCTACGAGCAGTACTTC.

V is TRBV7-9 and J is TRBJ2-5, with D unclear. The CDR3 sequence is 15 residues long. Germline assignment: CDR1 SEHNR and CDR2 FQNEAQ (reference sequence). V dropped 3 bases and J dropped 0 bases, with 11 bases sitting between them. Written as DNA, the CDR3 is TGTGCCAGCAGCTTGTTAGTCCCGTACCAAGAGACCCAGTACTTC. Encoded protein: CASSLLVPYQETQYF.

This chain links TRBV12-5 with TRBJ2-1; the D gene is possibly TRBD2 (6 bases). Trimming pared 7 bases from V and 7 bases from J, leaving 11 bases between. The CDR3 spans 12 residues. Germline CDR1 is LGHNT and CDR2 is FRNRAP. The CDR3 coding sequence is TGTGCTAGTGCCCCGGGGAGGAATGAGCAGTTCTTC. Its translation: CASAPGRNEQFF.

CDR3 amino acids: CASTDGGGGKLFF. CDR3 in DNA: TGTGCCAGCACTGACGGCGGGGGCGGAAAACTGTTTTTT. The chain links TRBV25-1 to TRBJ1-4; D might be TRBD1 (6 bases). The CDR3 spans 13 residues. Per the germline V gene, CDR1 is MGHDK and CDR2 is SYGVNS. V was clipped by 7 bases and J by 10 bases, with 16 bases between them. Together with reference TRBV25-1 and TRBJ1-4, the CDR3 gives the full variable domain: EADIYQTPRYLVIGTGKKITLECSQTMGHDKMYWYQQDPGMELHLIHYSYGVNSTEKGDLSSESTVSRIRTEHFPLTLESARPSHTSQYLCASTDGGGGKLFFGSGTQLSVL.

The chain employs TRBV7-6 and TRBJ1-4; 9 nucleotides align to TRBD1. After removal of 4 bases from V and 6 bases from J, the junction contained 6 bases not matched to a gene. CDR3 length equals 15 residues. In germline, CDR1 is SGHVS, CDR2 FNYEAQ. CDR3 in amino acids: CASSSGQGGYEKLFF. CDR3 coding DNA: TGTGCCAGCAGCTCGGGACAGGGTGGATATGAAAAACTGTTTTTT.

The CDR3, as DNA: TGTGCCAGCAGCTTTTCGGGGTCCTACGAGCAGTACTTC. Amino acids: CASSFSGSYEQYF. V is TRBV7-8 and J is TRBJ2-7; weak D call: TRBD2 (5 bases). Germline lookup yields CDR1 SGHVS and CDR2 FQNEAQ. Between the trimmed V and J ends, which lost 3 bases and 1 base, there was a span of 7 bases. The CDR3 runs 13 residues.